This TCR beta chain was captured by sequencing in a study of T cell responses to AZD1222 COVID-19 vaccine. Study observations and caveats: Seropositive AZD1222 recipients at baseline numbered only five to seven. Nearly half of unique spike-specific TCRs reportedly avoided B.1.351 and B.1.1.7 mutated regions. After two AZD1222 doses, spike-specific TCR breadth and depth rose versus day 0. The sample set comprised mostly white British donors with more females, and clonal diversity was possibly underestimated.

To note about this clone: The antigen remains undetermined.

Assay used: immunoSEQ multiplex PCR; TCRdb lists only in-frame clones, some missing. The sample includes about 160,000 clones, about 91% of them seen just once. Unmatched junction bases numbered 3, after V lost 0 bases and J lost 4 bases. Germline V gives CDR1 SGDLS, CDR2 YYNGEE. The CDR3 totals 16 residues. The TCR originated in an adult in good health. The gene calls are TRBV9 and TRBJ2-2, with TRBD2 matching 10 bases. Sequenced here: peripheral blood, sampled on day 0 of MenACWY control vaccination. As DNA, the CDR3 is TGTGCCAGCAGCGTAGCGGCTAGCGGGAGCACCGGGGAGCTGTTTTTT. This translates into CASSVAASGSTGELFF.